This TCR beta chain was captured in a study of blood T cell repertoires in COVID-19. About the research overall: PBMCs, B-cell-depleted T cells, or T cells were the source of the cDNA or gDNA that made up the material.

How the authors handled the data: Nucleated cell number was recorded as an estimate derived from reference gene primer amplification. Sequencing was performed with immunoSEQ multiplex PCR; in TCRdb, only in-frame clones are kept and a portion is missing. V and J calls and clone size are copied from that table; D and trimming were computed from the DNA. The data contain about 270,000 clones, around 89% of them singletons. Germline CDR1 reads MNHEY; CDR2 reads SVGEGT. CDR3 size: 13 residues. Trimming took 7 bases from V and 8 from J, leaving 17 bases between them. The clonotype originates from a woman in her thirties with acute COVID-19. The J gene is TRBJ1-2, the V gene TRBV6-2 or TRBV6-3; the D is unclear. Sequenced: PBMCs or T cells enriched from blood (not recorded which). The CDR3 DNA reads as TGTGCCAGCATCCCAATGCCAGGCAGAGGCTACACCTTC. Residues: CASIPMPGRGYTF.